The T cell receptor beta chain under discussion was sequenced for a study of T cell responses to AZD1222 COVID-19 vaccine. The CDR3 spans 13 residues. Germline V CDR1 and CDR2: MDHEN, SYDVKM. V was clipped by 6 bases and J by 1 base, with 9 bases between them. TCRdb keeps only in-frame clones here, not all; method: immunoSEQ multiplex PCR. The data show about 53,000 clones, 80% to 90% seen once. The source of this sequence is an adult who received the AZD1222 COVID-19 vaccine. The sequencing used peripheral blood, collected 28 days after the second AZD1222 dose. This chain joins TRBV28 and TRBJ1-2; D may be TRBD1 (6 bases). CDR3 sequence reads: CASREGVNYGYTF. DNA for the CDR3: TGTGCCAGCAGGGAGGGGGTTAACTATGGCTACACCTTC.